These 25 T cell receptor beta chains came from one sample sequenced in a study of sequential checkpoint blockade in melanoma (dated by TCRdb to between 2018 and 2020). The library was built by means of the immunoSEQ multiplex PCR assay. The table comes from immuneACCESS by way of TCRdb, which keeps in-frame sequences with V and J called. Part of the clones is missing from these tables; in studies checked, under half for an unresolved V gene and the rest for unknown reasons. The sample contains under 20,000 clones, under 80% of them found a single time. The ten largest clonotypes hold about 12% of the sample. This sample's treatment or condition label indicates: randomized to nivolumab then ipilimumab (arm A) or the reverse (arm B). Sequenced here: CD8+ T cells sorted from blood (inferred from file names), sampled from a patient given nivolumab and ipilimumab in sequence. The receptors shown here come from a human donor with melanoma.

The chain is built from TRBV19 and TRBJ2-7, with 9 positions matching TRBD1. Germline CDR1 and CDR2: LNHDA and SQIVND (reference sequence). This CDR3 spans 15 amino acids. The V and J ends lost 5 bases and 4 bases, in that order; junction bases with no gene match: 9. CDR3 in amino acids: CASSLTGGPQYEQYF. The CDR3 region has the DNA TGTGCCAGTAGTTTAACAGGGGGCCCACAGTACGAGCAGTACTTC.

This clone was recorded once. CDR3 sequence: CAIPGQGADTGELFF. CDR3 DNA sequence: TGTGCCATACCGGGACAGGGGGCGGACACCGGGGAGCTGTTTTTT. This sequence joins TRBV10-3 and TRBJ2-2; 12 bases are shared with TRBD1. V was pared by 9 bases and J by 3 bases, with 5 bases of the junction left unmatched. Germline V gene data show CDR1 as ENHRY and CDR2 as SYGVKD. CDR3 length equals 15 residues.

The genes are TRBV6-5 and TRBJ2-3; the D is unclear. The V end was cut by 2 bases, the J end by 6 bases, with 9 bases between. Per the germline V gene, CDR1 is MNHEY and CDR2 is SVGAGI. CDR3 size: 13 residues. The CDR3 DNA is TGTGCCAGCAGTTACCCAACCGCGGATACGCAGTATTTT. Encoded protein: CASSYPTADTQYF.

As for this clone: One end of the junction fails to match germline, which may point to a read error. The chain couples TRBV13 to TRBJ2-1, with TRBD2 identical over 14 bases. The CDR3 is made up of 18 amino acids. Germline CDR1 reads PRHDT; CDR2 reads FYEKMQ (reference sequence). The CDR3 reads CASSVGTSGGHSYNEQFF. The CDR3 DNA reads as TGTGCCAGCAGCGTAGGGACTAGCGGGGGACACTCCTACAATGAGCAGTTCTTC. The full variable domain, with the rest looked up from reference TRBV13 and TRBJ2-1, is AAGVIQSPRHLIKEKRETATLKCYPIPRHDTVYWYQQGPGQDPQFLISFYEKMQSDKGSIPDRFSAQQFSDYHSELNMSSLELGDSALYFCASSVGTSGGHSYNEQFFGPGTRLTVL.

The chain couples TRBV10-1 to TRBJ2-1, with TRBD2 identical over 8 bases. The CDR3 has 13 residues. Per the germline V gene, CDR1 is WNHNN and CDR2 is SYGVQD (reference sequence). CDR3 loop: CASSGRAYNEQFF. The CDR3 coding sequence is TGCGCGTCAAGCGGGAGAGCTTACAATGAGCAGTTCTTC.

The rearrangement uses TRBV7-9 and TRBJ2-7, with D possibly matching TRBD2 (6 bases). The CDR3 is made up of 14 amino acids. Trimming removed 1 base at V and 7 bases at J, with 14 bases between. The V gene's germline CDR1 is SEHNR and CDR2 FQNEAQ (reference sequence). DNA for the CDR3: TGTGCCAGCAGCTTAGGAGGAGGGCCGGGTGAGCAGTACTTC. Translated, it gives CASSLGGGPGEQYF.

This chain links TRBV12-5 with TRBJ1-1; D remains unclear. V lost 1 base, J lost 4 bases, and 16 bases lay in between. Germline V lookup: CDR1 LGHNT, CDR2 FRNRAP. CDR3 size: 16 residues. Here the CDR3 reads CASGLGSSAEGTEAFF. DNA for the CDR3: TGTGCTAGTGGTTTGGGCTCGAGTGCGGAGGGCACTGAAGCTTTCTTT.

The gene calls are TRBV29-1 and TRBJ1-1; D is unclear. V was clipped by 4 bases and J by 10 bases, with 10 bases between them. The CDR3 covers 10 residues. Germline CDR1 and CDR2: SQVTM and ANQGSEA. The CDR3 here is CSVVRVGAFF. The CDR3 nucleotides are TGCAGCGTTGTACGGGTAGGAGCTTTCTTT.

The chain uses TRBV28 and TRBJ2-5; 14 bases map to TRBD2. The assigned J gene may be wrong: the sequence end matches TRBJ2-7 better. The CDR3 consists of 15 residues. Germline loops: CDR1 MDHEN, CDR2 SYDVKM. The CDR3 loop reads CASSWGLAGEYEQYF. As DNA, the CDR3 is TGTGCCAGCAGCTGGGGACTAGCGGGAGAATACGAGCAGTACTTC.

The V call is TRBV5-4, the J call TRBJ2-7; 8 nucleotides match TRBD1. Germline values: CDR1 SGHNT, CDR2 YYREEE (reference sequence). This CDR3 region has 14 residues. The CDR3 bases are TGTGCTTCGAGCGGCCTGGACAGGGATCACGAGCAGTACTTC. Its protein product is CASSGLDRDHEQYF.

The J gene is TRBJ2-7, the V gene TRBV10-3; 8 nucleotides align to TRBD2. This CDR3 comprises 14 residues. J was trimmed by 2 bases and V by 5 bases; bases with no gene match: 5. Looked up from germline, CDR1 is ENHRY and CDR2 is SYGVKD. The DNA for the CDR3 is TGTGCCATCAGTCCCAGCGGGGGAGCCTACGAGCAGTACTTC. This codes for CAISPSGGAYEQYF.

The J gene is TRBJ2-3, the V gene TRBV9, with D possibly being TRBD2 (6 bases). V lost 0 bases and J lost 6, with 11 bases in between. The germline V gene encodes CDR1 SGDLS and CDR2 YYNGEE. The CDR3 runs 14 residues. CDR3 sequence reads: CASSVGGTSDTQYF. DNA for the CDR3: TGTGCCAGCAGCGTAGGGGGGACTTCCGATACGCAGTATTTT.

The sample holds one count of this clone. The chain couples TRBV11-3 to TRBJ2-7, with D perhaps TRBD2 (5 bases). The length of the CDR3 is 14 residues. CDR1 and CDR2 from the germline V gene are SGHNT and YENEEA. Trimming stripped 5 bases from V and 1 base from J, with 12 bases between. CDR3 coding DNA: TGTGCCAGCAGCCCCGGGAAGCGGTCCTACGAGCAGTACTTC. Translating it yields CASSPGKRSYEQYF.

This chain uses TRBV6-6 with TRBJ2-1; the match to TRBD1 covers 8 bases. In germline, CDR1 is MNHNY, CDR2 SVGAGI (reference sequence). V was pared by 5 bases and J by 6 bases, with 12 bases of the junction left unmatched. This CDR3 is built from 16 residues. CDR3 protein: CASSTGTGLPANEQFF. CDR3 in DNA: TGTGCCAGCAGTACCGGGACAGGTCTCCCTGCCAATGAGCAGTTCTTC.

The rearrangement links TRBV4-1 to TRBJ2-1, with 12 bases matching TRBD2. The germline gives CDR1 MGHRA, CDR2 YSYEKL. The CDR3 length is 13 residues. V lost 8 bases, J lost 16 bases, and 12 bases stayed unmatched. The CDR3 DNA reads TGCGCCAGCGTTCCTAGCGGGGGGGCGACCTTTTTCTTC. Its translation: CASVPSGGATFFF.

This clone was seen more than once but under ten times. The chain joins TRBV12-5 to TRBJ2-7, with D unresolved. The CDR3 has 16 amino acids. Trimming left V 1 base short and J 3 bases short, with 16 bases between. Germline CDR1 LGHNT, CDR2 FRNRAP. CDR3 sequence: CASGLGTMTEDYEQYF. The CDR3 DNA sequence: TGTGCTAGTGGTTTGGGCACTATGACGGAAGACTACGAGCAGTACTTC.

The gene calls are TRBV27 and TRBJ2-7; 7 bases map to TRBD1. The junction had 14 bases not matched to a gene; V was cut back by 0 bases and J by 3 bases. Germline V lookup: CDR1 MNHEY, CDR2 SMNVEV (reference sequence). CDR3 length equals 18 residues. In nucleotides, the CDR3 is TGTGCCAGCAGTTTATCCCGATATAACCCGACAGGGATCTACGAGCAGTACTTC. Its translation is CASSLSRYNPTGIYEQYF.

The sample holds a few counts of this clone. The chain carries TRBV5-6 and TRBJ1-2, with TRBD1 matching 11 bases. V shed 0 bases, J shed 3 bases, and the junction held 1 base outside the gene matches. The CDR3 contains 15 residues. CDR1 and CDR2 from the germline V gene are SGHDT and YYEEEE. CDR3 protein: CASSLGTGGHYGYTF. The CDR3 DNA reads TGTGCCAGCAGCTTGGGGACAGGGGGCCACTATGGCTACACCTTC.

CDR3 bases: TGTGCCAGCAGCTTAGTTTCAGGTGATCCCTACGAGCAGTACTTC. Its protein is CASSLVSGDPYEQYF. The chain couples TRBV7-6 to TRBJ2-7; D not resolved. V lost 1 base, J lost 2 bases, and 12 bases lay in between. In germline, CDR1 is SGHVS, CDR2 FNYEAQ. The CDR3 runs 15 residues.

The V call is TRBV6-1, the J call TRBJ2-7; no clear D gene. CDR3 length equals 10 residues. Trimming removed 8 bases at V and 5 bases at J, with 7 bases between. Germline CDR1 MNHNS, CDR2 SASEGT. The CDR3 sequence is CASFLDEQYF. DNA of the CDR3: TGTGCCAGCTTCCTCGACGAGCAGTACTTC.

The chain has TRBV9 and TRBJ1-1; TRBD1 aligns across 8 bases. The ends lost 0 bases at V and 4 bases at J; junction bases unmatched: 5. Germline V gene data show CDR1 as SGDLS and CDR2 as YYNGEE. This CDR3 is built from 15 residues. CDR3 loop: CASSVEGTGRTEAFF. For the CDR3, the DNA is TGTGCCAGCAGCGTAGAGGGGACAGGTCGCACTGAAGCTTTCTTT.

This chain uses TRBV21-1 with TRBJ2-7; the table's D gene call, TRBD1, was not cross checked with the DNA. TRBV21-1 counts as a pseudogene. This CDR3 is 14 amino acids long. CDR3 in amino acids: CARRVDRDSYEQYF. CDR3 nucleotide sequence: TGTGCCAGGAGGGTGGACAGGGACTCCTACGAGCAGTACTTC.

This chain connects TRBV7-6 to TRBJ1-2, with TRBD1 matching over 9 bases. V lost 5 bases and J lost 4; bases outside the gene matches: 8. From germline, CDR1 is SGHVS and CDR2 FNYEAQ. The CDR3 spans 15 residues. The CDR3 is CASSGQGTLAYGYTF. Written as DNA, the CDR3 is TGTGCCAGCAGCGGACAGGGGACATTGGCCTATGGCTACACCTTC. The whole variable domain, remainder taken from reference TRBV7-6 and TRBJ1-2, is GAGVSQSPRYKVTKRGQDVALRCDPISGHVSLYWYRQALGQGPEFLTYFNYEAQQDKSGLPNDRFSAERPEGSISTLTIQRTEQRDSAMYRCASSGQGTLAYGYTFGSGTRLTVV.

This chain uses TRBV5-1 with TRBJ1-1; D remains unclear. V lost 4 bases and J 2 bases, leaving 9 bases between the germline ends. Germline assignment: CDR1 SGHRS and CDR2 YFSETQ. The CDR3 sequence is 13 residues long. DNA of the CDR3: TGCGCCAGCAGCATAGGGAGCAACACTGAAGCTTTCTTT. Translation gives CASSIGSNTEAFF.

The chain recombines TRBV7-9 with TRBJ2-1; TRBD2 matches 8 bases. Germline values: CDR1 SEHNR, CDR2 FQNEAQ (reference sequence). The CDR3 is 14 amino acids. With 4 bases clipped from V and 4 bases from J, the junction kept 3 bases outside the gene matches. CDR3 region: CASSSSSGYNEQFF. The CDR3 DNA reads as TGTGCCAGCAGCTCTTCTAGCGGGTACAATGAGCAGTTCTTC.